This is a list of T cell receptor beta chains from one sample in a study of T-cell memory formation after mild COVID-19. Each CDR3 protein is one row after TCRdb ran MiXCR on the 5' RACE reads. Of 95,000 to 120,000 distinct CDR3 sequences in the sample, 18% were seen once. Sequencing was performed on PBMCs or a T cell subset sorted from them (not recorded which). Receptors originate from a man aged 18 to 29 who had mild COVID-19 (a few samples of this study predate the infection). Cell type and time point are not known. CDR3s include the opening cysteine and the closing phenylalanine or tryptophan. Fields, in order: J gene, CDR3 length, V gene, clone size, D gene, CDR3 DNA, CDR3 protein. The D gene is left open where the match is weak. Rows may omit the clone size; those that give it use once, few, many or a size class.

j_gene: TRBJ2-3
len: 14
v_gene: TRBV5-1
abundance: many
d_gene: NA
CDR3nt: TGTGCCAGCAGCTTGGGCGGAAGCACAGATACGCAGTATTTT
CDR3aa: CASSLGGSTDTQYF

j_gene: TRBJ2-7
len: 15
v_gene: TRBV7-3
abundance: NA
d_gene: NA
CDR3nt: TGTGCCAGCGCCCCCGCCGGGACGGGAGACTACGAGCAGTACTTC
CDR3aa: CASAPAGTGDYEQYF

j_gene: TRBJ1-6
len: 16
v_gene: TRBV12-3/TRBV12-4
abundance: many
d_gene: NA
CDR3nt: TGTGCCAGCACTCCCGCTTTGGGCAGTAATAATTCACCCCTCCACTTT
CDR3aa: CASTPALGSNNSPLHF

j_gene: TRBJ1-2
len: 13
v_gene: TRBV7-2
abundance: few
d_gene: NA
CDR3nt: TGTGCCAGCAGCTTAGCCCGAGGCTATGGCTACACCTTC
CDR3aa: CASSLARGYGYTF

j_gene: TRBJ2-1
len: 12
v_gene: TRBV24-1
abundance: NA
d_gene: NA
CDR3nt: TGTGCCACCAGTGCACAGGGAAATGAGCAGTTCTTC
CDR3aa: CATSAQGNEQFF

j_gene: TRBJ2-2
len: 13
v_gene: TRBV20-1
abundance: NA
d_gene: TRBD2
CDR3nt: TGCAGTGCTACTCGGGAGGGCCCCAGGGAGCTGTTTTTT
CDR3aa: CSATREGPRELFF

j_gene: TRBJ2-3
len: 12
v_gene: TRBV6-2/TRBV6-3
abundance: few
d_gene: NA
CDR3nt: TGTGCCAGCAGTTACAGACGAGATACGCAGTATTTT
CDR3aa: CASSYRRDTQYF

j_gene: TRBJ2-5
len: 14
v_gene: TRBV19
abundance: few
d_gene: NA
CDR3nt: TGTGCCAGTAGTATAGCCCGGGGCCCAGAGACCCAGTACTTC
CDR3aa: CASSIARGPETQYF

j_gene: TRBJ2-6
len: 20
v_gene: TRBV7-9
abundance: NA
d_gene: TRBD2
CDR3nt: TGTGCCAGCAGCTTAGTAAGGACTAGCGGGGCTTACTCTGGGGCCAACGTCCTGACTTTC
CDR3aa: CASSLVRTSGAYSGANVLTF

j_gene: TRBJ2-3
len: 14
v_gene: TRBV12-3/TRBV12-4
abundance: few
d_gene: TRBD2
CDR3nt: TGTGCCAGCAGTCGGCGGGGGAACCCCGATACGCAGTATTTT
CDR3aa: CASSRRGNPDTQYF

j_gene: TRBJ2-3
len: 14
v_gene: TRBV10-3
abundance: NA
d_gene: TRBD1
CDR3nt: TGTGCCATCAGGGGGGTCGCAGGGGGAGATACGCAGTATTTT
CDR3aa: CAIRGVAGGDTQYF

j_gene: TRBJ2-3
len: 15
v_gene: TRBV7-9
abundance: few
d_gene: NA
CDR3nt: TGTGCCAGCAGCTTGACGGGGTCTGGCACAGATACGCAGTATTTT
CDR3aa: CASSLTGSGTDTQYF

j_gene: TRBJ2-3
len: 15
v_gene: TRBV20-1
abundance: NA
d_gene: TRBD1
CDR3nt: TGCAGTGCTTCACCCCGGGACAGGGACTCAGATACGCAGTATTTT
CDR3aa: CSASPRDRDSDTQYF

j_gene: TRBJ2-2
len: 14
v_gene: TRBV5-1
abundance: NA
d_gene: NA
CDR3nt: TGCGCCAGCAGCTTGTACAGGGTCACCGGGGAGCTGTTTTTT
CDR3aa: CASSLYRVTGELFF

j_gene: TRBJ2-6
len: 17
v_gene: TRBV6-5
abundance: many
d_gene: NA
CDR3nt: TGTGCCAGCAGTTTCACCCCCCAGGGTTCTGGGGCCAACGTCCTGACTTTC
CDR3aa: CASSFTPQGSGANVLTF

j_gene: TRBJ1-1
len: 15
v_gene: TRBV5-1
abundance: medium-sized
d_gene: TRBD1
CDR3nt: TGCGCCAGCAGCTCCGGGACAGGGCAGGCGACTGAAGCTTTCTTT
CDR3aa: CASSSGTGQATEAFF

j_gene: TRBJ1-2
len: 9
v_gene: TRBV6-6
abundance: few
d_gene: NA
CDR3nt: TGTGCCAGCAGTTCTGGGAACACCTTC
CDR3aa: CASSSGNTF

j_gene: TRBJ1-1
len: 12
v_gene: TRBV6-2/TRBV6-3
abundance: few
d_gene: NA
CDR3nt: TGTGCCAGCAGTTACGAGAGGGTGCGGGCTTTCTTT
CDR3aa: CASSYERVRAFF

j_gene: TRBJ1-4
len: 13
v_gene: TRBV4-2
abundance: few
d_gene: TRBD1
CDR3nt: TGTGCCAGCAGCCAGGGGGACAGCGAAAAACTGTTTTTT
CDR3aa: CASSQGDSEKLFF

j_gene: TRBJ1-1
len: 14
v_gene: TRBV6-5
abundance: NA
d_gene: TRBD1
CDR3nt: TGTGCCAGCAGTTACAGGGGGACAGGTACTGCAGCTTTCTTT
CDR3aa: CASSYRGTGTAAFF

j_gene: TRBJ2-1
len: 15
v_gene: TRBV12-3/TRBV12-4
abundance: few
d_gene: NA
CDR3nt: TGTGCCAGCAGTCCCGGCGGGCCCTCCTACAATGAGCAGTTCTTC
CDR3aa: CASSPGGPSYNEQFF

j_gene: TRBJ1-5
len: 15
v_gene: TRBV6-2/TRBV6-3
abundance: once
d_gene: NA
CDR3nt: TGTGCCAGCAGTTACGGGAGGGGGGTGGACCAGCCCCAGCATTTT
CDR3aa: CASSYGRGVDQPQHF

j_gene: TRBJ1-2
len: 14
v_gene: TRBV7-2
abundance: few
d_gene: NA
CDR3nt: TGTGCCAGCAAACCCTGGCCGGGGAGCTATGGCTACACCTTC
CDR3aa: CASKPWPGSYGYTF

j_gene: TRBJ1-5
len: 12
v_gene: TRBV24-1
abundance: NA
d_gene: NA
CDR3nt: TGTGCCACCAGTGACGGAGATCAGCCCCAGCATTTT
CDR3aa: CATSDGDQPQHF

j_gene: TRBJ2-5
len: 15
v_gene: TRBV6-6
abundance: many
d_gene: NA
CDR3nt: TGTGCCAGCAGTTACCTTGTAGGTGGAGGGGAGACCCAGTACTTC
CDR3aa: CASSYLVGGGETQYF

j_gene: TRBJ1-5
len: 16
v_gene: TRBV5-1
abundance: NA
d_gene: NA
CDR3nt: TGCGCCAGCAGCTGGGAACCCGGGACCGGGAATCAGCCCCAGCATTTT
CDR3aa: CASSWEPGTGNQPQHF

j_gene: TRBJ2-4
len: 14
v_gene: TRBV5-5
abundance: many
d_gene: NA
CDR3nt: TGTGCCAGCAGCTTGGGTGTAGCCAAAAACATTCAGTACTTC
CDR3aa: CASSLGVAKNIQYF

j_gene: TRBJ2-3
len: 12
v_gene: TRBV6-5
abundance: few
d_gene: NA
CDR3nt: TGTGCCAGCAGTCCTAATTCAGATACGCAGTATTTT
CDR3aa: CASSPNSDTQYF

j_gene: TRBJ1-2
len: 14
v_gene: TRBV7-2
abundance: few
d_gene: NA
CDR3nt: TGTGCCAGCAGCTTAGCGAGGGAGAACTATGGCTACACCTTC
CDR3aa: CASSLARENYGYTF

j_gene: TRBJ1-2
len: 14
v_gene: TRBV5-1
abundance: few
d_gene: NA
CDR3nt: TGCGCCAGCAGCTTGGAATCAGGGACTCAAGGCTACACCTTC
CDR3aa: CASSLESGTQGYTF

j_gene: TRBJ2-1
len: 15
v_gene: TRBV5-1
abundance: NA
d_gene: NA
CDR3nt: TGCGCCAGCAGCTTGGACGTAGGCTCCTACAATGAGCAGTTCTTC
CDR3aa: CASSLDVGSYNEQFF

j_gene: TRBJ2-5
len: 15
v_gene: TRBV7-2
abundance: few
d_gene: TRBD1
CDR3nt: TGTGCCAGCAGCTTTCAGACAGGGGAGCAAGAGACCCAGTACTTC
CDR3aa: CASSFQTGEQETQYF

j_gene: TRBJ1-2
len: 13
v_gene: TRBV6-5
abundance: NA
d_gene: TRBD1
CDR3nt: TGTGCCAGCAGACGGACAGGGGGCTATGGCTACACCTTC
CDR3aa: CASRRTGGYGYTF

j_gene: TRBJ2-3
len: 14
v_gene: TRBV12-3/TRBV12-4
abundance: many
d_gene: TRBD2
CDR3nt: TGTGCCAGCAGGGGGACTAGCGGATCAGATACGCAGTATTTT
CDR3aa: CASRGTSGSDTQYF

j_gene: TRBJ1-1
len: 13
v_gene: TRBV20-1
abundance: NA
d_gene: NA
CDR3nt: TGCAGTGCTAGCCGGGACGGTAACACTGAAGCTTTCTTT
CDR3aa: CSASRDGNTEAFF

j_gene: TRBJ2-3
len: 18
v_gene: TRBV20-1
abundance: NA
d_gene: TRBD2
CDR3nt: TGCAGTGCTAGAGTTACCGGGACTAGCGGGGGGCACACAGATACGCAGTATTTT
CDR3aa: CSARVTGTSGGHTDTQYF

j_gene: TRBJ2-2
len: 14
v_gene: TRBV5-1
abundance: NA
d_gene: NA
CDR3nt: TGCGCCAGCAGCTTGATCAGTGACACCGGGGAGCTGTTTTTT
CDR3aa: CASSLISDTGELFF

j_gene: TRBJ2-5
len: 16
v_gene: TRBV5-6
abundance: few
d_gene: TRBD1
CDR3nt: TGTGCCAGCAGCCCCGGACAGGGGTTTGACCAAGAGACCCAGTACTTC
CDR3aa: CASSPGQGFDQETQYF

j_gene: TRBJ2-2
len: 17
v_gene: TRBV5-5
abundance: NA
d_gene: NA
CDR3nt: TGTGCCAGCAGCCGCTCCCCCGATCTCCTGGACACCGGGGAGCTGTTTTTT
CDR3aa: CASSRSPDLLDTGELFF

j_gene: TRBJ1-1
len: 13
v_gene: TRBV12-3/TRBV12-4
abundance: few
d_gene: NA
CDR3nt: TGTGCCAGCAGGAGTGGGACGAACACTGAAGCTTTCTTT
CDR3aa: CASRSGTNTEAFF

j_gene: TRBJ2-1
len: 14
v_gene: TRBV11-2
abundance: many
d_gene: NA
CDR3nt: TGTGCCAGCAGCTTAGAGTGGATCAACAATGAGCAGTTCTTC
CDR3aa: CASSLEWINNEQFF

j_gene: TRBJ2-3
len: 17
v_gene: TRBV5-1
abundance: many
d_gene: TRBD2
CDR3nt: TGCGCCAGCAGCCTATCACTAGCGGGGGGGAGCACAGATACGCAGTATTTT
CDR3aa: CASSLSLAGGSTDTQYF

j_gene: TRBJ1-2
len: 12
v_gene: TRBV7-2
abundance: once
d_gene: NA
CDR3nt: TGTGCCTCGGTGGACCCTAACTATGGCTACACCTTC
CDR3aa: CASVDPNYGYTF

j_gene: TRBJ2-7
len: 14
v_gene: TRBV5-1
abundance: NA
d_gene: NA
CDR3nt: TGCGCCAGCACTAACGTGGGGGGCAACCCCGAGCAGTACTTC
CDR3aa: CASTNVGGNPEQYF

j_gene: TRBJ1-2
len: 12
v_gene: TRBV5-6
abundance: few
d_gene: TRBD1
CDR3nt: TGTGCCAGCAGCCTGACAGGGAAGGGCTACACCTTC
CDR3aa: CASSLTGKGYTF

j_gene: TRBJ1-2
len: 14
v_gene: TRBV29-1
abundance: NA
d_gene: NA
CDR3nt: TGCAGCGTTGTTGGCCAGGGGATGGGGTATGGCTACACCTTC
CDR3aa: CSVVGQGMGYGYTF

j_gene: TRBJ2-5
len: 14
v_gene: TRBV4-1
abundance: few
d_gene: NA
CDR3nt: TGCGCCAGCAGCCAGCCGGATGCCGTAGAGACCCAGTACTTC
CDR3aa: CASSQPDAVETQYF

j_gene: TRBJ2-3
len: 13
v_gene: TRBV20-1
abundance: NA
d_gene: NA
CDR3nt: TGCAGTGCCGTCCCGGCCTCCACAGATACGCAGTATTTT
CDR3aa: CSAVPASTDTQYF

j_gene: TRBJ2-3
len: 17
v_gene: TRBV5-1
abundance: NA
d_gene: TRBD2
CDR3nt: TGCGCCAGCAGCTTTCCGGGACTAGCGGGGTCGACAGATACGCAGTATTTT
CDR3aa: CASSFPGLAGSTDTQYF

j_gene: TRBJ2-1
len: 15
v_gene: TRBV6-6
abundance: NA
d_gene: TRBD2
CDR3nt: TGTGCCAGCAGCAATAGCGGGGGGACCCTCCTCGAGCAGTTCTTC
CDR3aa: CASSNSGGTLLEQFF

j_gene: TRBJ2-5
len: 14
v_gene: TRBV4-2
abundance: NA
d_gene: NA
CDR3nt: TGTGCCAGCAGCCAAGAATACAGGGACGAGACCCAGTACTTC
CDR3aa: CASSQEYRDETQYF

j_gene: TRBJ1-5
len: 16
v_gene: TRBV19
abundance: NA
d_gene: TRBD1
CDR3nt: TGTGCCAGTAGTACAGGGGGGGTCCCTGTCAATCAGCCCCAGCATTTT
CDR3aa: CASSTGGVPVNQPQHF

j_gene: TRBJ2-3
len: 17
v_gene: TRBV5-5
abundance: few
d_gene: NA
CDR3nt: TGTGCCAGCAGCTTGCGGCTTGGCGCCCTCAGCACAGATACGCAGTATTTT
CDR3aa: CASSLRLGALSTDTQYF

j_gene: TRBJ2-1
len: 14
v_gene: TRBV19
abundance: NA
d_gene: NA
CDR3nt: TGTGCCAGTAGTATAGAAGTGCTGGTAGGTTCTCAGTTCTTC
CDR3aa: CASSIEVLVGSQFF